Each of the 24 T cell receptor beta chains below was sequenced from the same sample in a study of cytomegalovirus exposure and HLA in healthy donors. The PCR used 60 Vbeta and 13 Jbeta primers. Produced via immunoSEQ multiplex PCR; TCRdb's table is partial and in-frame only. The sample contains roughly 150,000 clones, more than 70% of which appear only once. What was sequenced was PBMCs. All receptors derive from a male donor in good health and CMV-seronegative.

V gene TRBV27 combines with J gene TRBJ2-7, with D possibly matching TRBD2 (6 bases). CDR1 and CDR2 (germline): MNHEY, SMNVEV (reference sequence). This CDR3 has 15 residues. V gave up 2 bases and J gave up 3 bases, with 14 bases separating them. DNA for the CDR3: TGTGCCAGCAGTTTAGGAATGGAGGGGTACTACGAGCAGTACTTC. It encodes CASSLGMEGYYEQYF.

J is TRBJ1-2 and V is TRBV19, with a weak D call TRBD1 (5 bases). The CDR3 totals 15 residues. Germline CDR1 is LNHDA and CDR2 is SQIVND (reference sequence). Trimming cost V 6 bases and J 1 base, with 15 bases left between them. CDR3 sequence (DNA): TGTGCCAGTAGCACACGGGGGAGATTTAACTATGGCTACACCTTC. This sequence encodes CASSTRGRFNYGYTF. The full variable domain, with the rest looked up from reference TRBV19 and TRBJ1-2, is DGGITQSPKYLFRKEGQNVTLSCEQNLNHDAMYWYRQDPGQGLRLIYYSQIVNDFQKGDIAEGYSVSREKKESFPLTVTSAQKNPTAFYLCASSTRGRFNYGYTFGSGTRLTVV.

The V and J genes are TRBV19 and TRBJ2-2; 9 positions agree with TRBD2. The CDR3 covers 18 residues. Looked up from germline, CDR1 is LNHDA and CDR2 is SQIVND (reference sequence). The V gene end was trimmed by 3 bases and the J gene end by 5 bases; junction bases not matched to a gene: 13. CDR3 sequence: CASSIPTAGGLWTGELFF. CDR3 nucleotide sequence: TGTGCCAGTAGTATCCCAACAGCGGGAGGTTTATGGACCGGGGAGCTGTTTTTT.

The genes are TRBV5-6 and TRBJ1-2; D unresolved. V was clipped by 2 bases and J by 8 bases, with 10 bases between them. Germline V gene lookup returns CDR1 SGHDT and CDR2 YYEEEE. CDR3 length: 12 amino acids. For the CDR3, the DNA is TGTGCCAGCAGCTTTACAGATACGGGCTACACCTTC. This codes for CASSFTDTGYTF.

The chain is built from TRBV6-1 and TRBJ2-3; 9 bases map to TRBD2. This CDR3 spans 15 amino acids. The V gene's germline CDR1 is MNHNS and CDR2 SASEGT. V was pared by 7 bases and J by 7 bases, with 12 bases of the junction left unmatched. The CDR3 coding sequence is TGTGCCAGCACCCCGAAGGCGGGGGGGCTGTATACGCAGTATTTT. Translating it yields CASTPKAGGLYTQYF.

The chain links TRBV7-3 to TRBJ1-2; D gene uncertain. Germline lookup yields CDR1 SGHTA and CDR2 FQGTGA. Trimming removed 1 base from V and 3 bases from J, with 6 bases in between. CDR3 size: 13 residues. The CDR3 loop is CASSLNNYYGYTF. The CDR3 DNA sequence: TGTGCCAGCAGCTTAAATAATTACTATGGCTACACCTTC.

V is TRBV7-2 and J is TRBJ2-6, with D perhaps matching TRBD2 (7 bases). The CDR3 has 15 residues. Trimming stripped 8 bases from V and 1 base from J, with 12 bases between. The germline CDR1 and CDR2 sequences are SGHTA and FQGNSA. CDR3 sequence reads: CASQGGGSGANVLTF. As DNA, the CDR3 is TGTGCCAGCCAGGGAGGGGGATCTGGGGCCAACGTCCTGACTTTC.

This clone is a singleton in its sample. This chain joins TRBV28 and TRBJ1-3; D perhaps matches TRBD1 (5 bases). CDR3 length: 16 amino acids. Germline V CDR1 and CDR2: MDHEN, SYDVKM. The germline V and J ends were trimmed by 6 bases and 0 bases, with 15 bases remaining between them. The CDR3 reads CASRSDGTTSGNTIYF. The CDR3 DNA sequence: TGTGCCAGCAGGTCGGACGGGACTACCTCTGGAAACACCATATATTTT.

This chain uses TRBV30 with TRBJ2-7, with D possibly being TRBD1 (6 bases). The CDR3 contains 14 residues. V was trimmed by 0 bases and J by 4 bases, leaving 13 bases between them. Germline V gives CDR1 GTSNPN, CDR2 SVGIG (reference sequence). The CDR3 loop is CAWSVNREPYEQYF. The CDR3 region has the DNA TGTGCCTGGAGTGTGAACAGGGAACCTTACGAGCAGTACTTC.

In this sample, this clone turned up a few times. This rearrangement joins TRBV7-2 to TRBJ2-2, with D perhaps TRBD1 (5 bases). The CDR3 contains 14 residues. Germline lookup yields CDR1 SGHTA and CDR2 FQGNSA. V gave up 2 bases and J gave up 3 bases, with 7 bases separating them. The CDR3 region is CASSLQGDTGELFF. The CDR3 nucleotides read TGTGCCAGCAGCTTACAAGGGGACACCGGGGAGCTGTTTTTT.

The chain carries TRBV6-1 and TRBJ1-5, with 7 bases fitting TRBD1. Germline trimming cut 6 bases from V and 6 bases from J; bases unmatched to any gene: 5. CDR3 length: 13 amino acids. Per the germline V gene, CDR1 is MNHNS and CDR2 is SASEGT. The CDR3 protein is CASRTGVGQPQHF. The CDR3 DNA is TGTGCCAGCAGAACAGGGGTTGGTCAGCCCCAGCATTTT.

The chain joins TRBV5-4 to TRBJ2-5; TRBD1 aligns across 7 bases. From germline, CDR1 is SGHNT and CDR2 YYREEE (reference sequence). V was pared by 4 bases and J by 0 bases, with 6 bases of the junction left unmatched. The CDR3 contains 15 residues. DNA of the CDR3: TGTGCCAGCAGCCCACCCGGGACAGACCAAGAGACCCAGTACTTC. Its translation is CASSPPGTDQETQYF.

V gene TRBV28 combines with J gene TRBJ1-6, with D possibly matching TRBD1 (5 bases). The germline V gene encodes CDR1 MDHEN and CDR2 SYDVKM. The V gene lost 7 bases and the J gene lost 7 bases, with 17 bases spanning the gap. This CDR3 has 15 residues. The CDR3 bases are TGTGCCAGCATCCCCGGTGGGGGGAGGAATTCACCCCTCCACTTT. It encodes CASIPGGGRNSPLHF.

V usage is TRBV7-8 and J usage is TRBJ1-5; D may be TRBD1 (6 bases). Germline lookup yields CDR1 SGHVS and CDR2 FQNEAQ. Trimming took off 5 bases at V and 0 bases at J, with 11 bases between the two ends. This CDR3 is built from 15 residues. The CDR3 loop is CASSPPRGSNQPQHF. The CDR3 DNA sequence: TGTGCCAGCAGCCCCCCCAGGGGTAGCAATCAGCCCCAGCATTTT.

This chain connects TRBV9 to TRBJ2-1; TRBD2 matches 9 bases. The CDR3 contains 15 residues. Losses at the gene ends were 0 bases for V and 9 bases for J; bases not matched to a gene: 7. Germline assignment: CDR1 SGDLS and CDR2 YYNGEE. The CDR3: CASSVVGLAWAEQFF. The CDR3, as DNA: TGTGCCAGCAGCGTAGTGGGACTAGCTTGGGCTGAGCAGTTCTTC.

The chain links TRBV4-1 to TRBJ2-4, with TRBD1 identical over 9 bases. J was trimmed by 0 bases and V by 2 bases; bases with no gene match: 14. The CDR3 is 20 residues long. In germline, CDR1 is MGHRA, CDR2 YSYEKL. The CDR3 region has the DNA TGCGCCAGCAGCCAACCGACGGGACAGGGACCCAACCTAGCCAAAAACATTCAGTACTTC. It is translated as CASSQPTGQGPNLAKNIQYF.

The chain recombines TRBV29-1 with TRBJ1-2; D is uncertain. The CDR3 loop spans 11 amino acids. The V gene's germline CDR1 is SQVTM and CDR2 ANQGSEA. Trimming left V 4 bases short and J 6 bases short, with 9 bases between. CDR3 nucleotide sequence: TGCAGCGTTGTTTACGGGGATGGCTACACCTTC. Translation gives CSVVYGDGYTF.

The rearrangement uses TRBV21-1 and TRBJ2-1; the D call in the table, TRBD2, was not verified against the DNA. TRBV21-1 is annotated as a pseudogene. CDR3 length: 16 amino acids. CDR3 coding DNA: TGTGCCAGCAGCTCTTCGCGGCGGGAGATCTACAATGAGCAGTTCTTC. Translating gives CASSSSRREIYNEQFF.

The chain joins TRBV6-1 to TRBJ1-1; tentatively, D is TRBD1 (5 bases). V dropped 6 bases and J dropped 6 bases, with 14 bases sitting between them. The CDR3 runs to 13 residues. The germline V gene has CDR1 MNHNS and CDR2 SASEGT. The CDR3 is CASRTGQPPEAFF. Here the CDR3 DNA reads TGTGCCAGCAGGACTGGACAACCCCCTGAAGCTTTCTTT.

This chain joins TRBV28 and TRBJ1-6; 9 positions agree with TRBD1. The CDR3 has 14 amino acids. The V segment lost 10 bases and the J segment 8 bases; nucleotides outside the gene matches: 9. Looked up from germline, CDR1 is MDHEN and CDR2 is SYDVKM. The CDR3 DNA reads as TGTGCCACCCGACAGGGGGTCAGAGATTCACCCCTCCACTTT. The encoded protein is CATRQGVRDSPLHF.

This chain connects TRBV28 to TRBJ1-5, with D possibly matching TRBD1 (6 bases). There are 15 residues in the CDR3. In germline, CDR1 is MDHEN, CDR2 SYDVKM. Trimming removed 7 bases at V and 3 bases at J, with 16 bases between. For the CDR3, the DNA is TGTGCCAGCAACCAGGGGCCAAAGTACAATCAGCCCCAGCATTTT. Protein: CASNQGPKYNQPQHF. Full variable domain (remainder filled in from reference TRBV28 and TRBJ1-5): DVKVTQSSRYLVKRTGEKVFLECVQDMDHENMFWYRQDPGLGLRLIYFSYDVKMKEKGDIPEGYSVSREKKERFSLILESASTNQTSMYLCASNQGPKYNQPQHFGDGTRLSIL.

The chain has TRBV5-3 and TRBJ2-7; D possibly corresponds to TRBD2 (6 bases). TRBV5-3 is designated an ORF whose function remains uncertain. The CDR3 loop spans 13 amino acids. V dropped 0 bases and J dropped 5 bases, with 9 bases sitting between them. The CDR3 DNA sequence: TGTGCCAGAAGCTTGGGAGGGAGGCACGAGCAGTACTTC. Its protein is CARSLGGRHEQYF.

V gene TRBV5-4 combines with J gene TRBJ2-7, with TRBD1 identical over 7 bases. This CDR3 is 14 amino acids long. Germline assignment: CDR1 SGHNT and CDR2 YYREEE (reference sequence). The V and J ends lost 2 bases and 1 base, in that order; junction bases with no gene match: 3. The CDR3 loop is CASSFDRVSYEQYF. For the CDR3, the DNA is TGTGCCAGCAGCTTCGACAGGGTGTCCTACGAGCAGTACTTC.

The rearrangement uses TRBV30 and TRBJ2-2; D gene uncertain. V was shortened by 0 bases and J by 2 bases, with 4 bases between the two germline ends. This CDR3 has 13 amino acids. The germline gives CDR1 GTSNPN, CDR2 SVGIG (reference sequence). The CDR3, as DNA: TGTGCCTGGAGTGTACTTAACACCGGGGAGCTGTTTTTT. Its protein is CAWSVLNTGELFF.